The 4 T cell receptor beta chains below were found in one sample sequenced in a study of T cell responses to AZD1222 COVID-19 vaccine. TCRdb's table, derived via immunoSEQ multiplex PCR, lists solely in-frame clones and lacks some. The repertoire holds fewer than 130,000 clones, roughly 90% seen once, with approximately 2.7% in the top ten. The starting material was peripheral blood, obtained 28 days after the second AZD1222 dose. These receptors all stem from an adult who received the AZD1222 COVID-19 vaccine.

The V and J genes are TRBV6-1 and TRBJ2-7; 7 bases match TRBD1. The length of the CDR3 is 16 residues. Looked up from germline, CDR1 is MNHNS and CDR2 is SASEGT. Germline trimming cut 0 bases from V and 2 bases from J; bases unmatched to any gene: 7. DNA of the CDR3: TGTGCCAGCAGTGAAGCGGGCAGGGGGAACGCCTACGAGCAGTACTTC. This sequence encodes CASSEAGRGNAYEQYF.

This rearrangement joins TRBV28 to TRBJ1-4, with 7 nucleotides matching TRBD1. CDR1 MDHEN and CDR2 SYDVKM come from the germline V gene. CDR3 size: 17 residues. The trim removed 5 bases at V and 4 bases at J, leaving 13 bases unmatched. Here the CDR3 DNA reads TGTGCCAGCAGTCCCTGGCCACGGGACAGAGATAATGAAAAACTGTTTTTT. Residues: CASSPWPRDRDNEKLFF.

The chain is built from TRBV7-2 and TRBJ2-3; 9 bases agree with TRBD2. After removal of 0 bases from V and 4 bases from J, the junction contained 11 bases not matched to a gene. The CDR3 is 18 residues long. Germline V gene sequence: CDR1 SGHTA, CDR2 FQGNSA. CDR3 protein: CASSLAKASGARADTQYF. The CDR3 nucleotides are TGTGCCAGCAGCTTAGCGAAGGCTAGCGGGGCTAGGGCAGATACGCAGTATTTT.

V gene TRBV9 combines with J gene TRBJ2-6, with no clear D. The CDR3 consists of 16 residues. The V gene's germline CDR1 is SGDLS and CDR2 YYNGEE. V was clipped by 4 bases and J by 0 bases, with 11 bases between them. CDR3 coding DNA: TGTGCCAGCAGCCTCCGACGTGCCTCTGGGGCCAACGTCCTGACTTTC. Translation: CASSLRRASGANVLTF.